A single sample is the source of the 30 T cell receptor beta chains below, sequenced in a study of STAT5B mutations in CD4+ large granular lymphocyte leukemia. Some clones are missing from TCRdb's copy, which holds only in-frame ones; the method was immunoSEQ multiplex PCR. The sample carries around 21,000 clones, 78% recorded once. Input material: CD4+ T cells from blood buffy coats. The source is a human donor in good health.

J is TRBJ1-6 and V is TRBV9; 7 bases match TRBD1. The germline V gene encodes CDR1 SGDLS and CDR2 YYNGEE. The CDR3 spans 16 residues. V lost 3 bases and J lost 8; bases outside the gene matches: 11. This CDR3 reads CASSDSDRARDSPLHF. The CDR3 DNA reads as TGTGCCAGCAGCGACAGCGACAGGGCTCGAGATTCACCCCTCCACTTT.

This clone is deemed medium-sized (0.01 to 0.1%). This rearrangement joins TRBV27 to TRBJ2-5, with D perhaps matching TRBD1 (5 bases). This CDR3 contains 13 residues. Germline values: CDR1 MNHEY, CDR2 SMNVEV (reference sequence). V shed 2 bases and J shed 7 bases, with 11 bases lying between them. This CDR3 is CASSLRGWGTQYF. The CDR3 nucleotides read TGTGCCAGCAGTTTAAGGGGATGGGGGACCCAGTACTTC.

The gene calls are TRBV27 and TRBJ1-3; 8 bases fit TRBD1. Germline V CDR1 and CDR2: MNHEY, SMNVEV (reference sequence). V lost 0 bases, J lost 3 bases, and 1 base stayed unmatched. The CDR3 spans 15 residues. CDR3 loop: CASSLSGTGGNTIYF. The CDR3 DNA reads TGTGCCAGCAGTTTATCGGGGACAGGTGGAAACACCATATATTTT.

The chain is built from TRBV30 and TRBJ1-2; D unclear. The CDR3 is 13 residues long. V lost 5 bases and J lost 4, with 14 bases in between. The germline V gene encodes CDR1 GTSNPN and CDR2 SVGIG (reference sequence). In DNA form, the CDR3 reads TGTGCCTGGGAATCTGAGGGCCGCTATGGCTACACCTTC. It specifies CAWESEGRYGYTF.

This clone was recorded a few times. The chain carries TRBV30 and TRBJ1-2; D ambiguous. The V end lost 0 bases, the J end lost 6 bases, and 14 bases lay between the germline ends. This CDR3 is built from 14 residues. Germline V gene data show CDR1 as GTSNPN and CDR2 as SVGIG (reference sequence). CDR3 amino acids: CAWSVSISVHGYTF. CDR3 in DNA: TGTGCCTGGAGTGTTAGTATCAGTGTCCATGGCTACACCTTC.

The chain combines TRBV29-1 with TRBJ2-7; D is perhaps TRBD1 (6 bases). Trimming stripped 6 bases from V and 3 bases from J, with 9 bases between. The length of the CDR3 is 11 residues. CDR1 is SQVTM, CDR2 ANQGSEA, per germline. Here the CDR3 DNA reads TGCAGCGTCGTCAGGGGCTACGAGCAGTACTTC. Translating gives CSVVRGYEQYF.

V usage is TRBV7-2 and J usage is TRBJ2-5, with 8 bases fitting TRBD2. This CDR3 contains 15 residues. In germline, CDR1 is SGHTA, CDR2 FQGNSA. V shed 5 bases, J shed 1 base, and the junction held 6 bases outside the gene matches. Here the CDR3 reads CASSRSGGRQETQYF. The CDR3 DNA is TGTGCCAGCAGCCGAAGCGGGGGCCGCCAAGAGACCCAGTACTTC.

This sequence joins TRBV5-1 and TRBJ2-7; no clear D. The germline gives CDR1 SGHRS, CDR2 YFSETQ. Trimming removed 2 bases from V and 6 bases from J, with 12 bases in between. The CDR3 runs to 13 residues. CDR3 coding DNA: TGCGCCAGCAGCTTTATCGGTGGGCGCGAGCAGTACTTC. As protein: CASSFIGGREQYF.

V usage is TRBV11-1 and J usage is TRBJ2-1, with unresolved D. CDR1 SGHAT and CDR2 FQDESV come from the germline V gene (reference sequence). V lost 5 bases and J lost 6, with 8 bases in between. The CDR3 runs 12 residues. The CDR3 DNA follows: TGTGCCAGCAGCAAAGATAGCAATGAGCAGTTCTTC. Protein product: CASSKDSNEQFF.

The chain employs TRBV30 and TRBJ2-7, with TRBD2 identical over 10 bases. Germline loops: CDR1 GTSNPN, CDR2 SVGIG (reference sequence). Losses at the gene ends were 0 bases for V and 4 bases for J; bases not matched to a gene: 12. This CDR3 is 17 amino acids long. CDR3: CAWSVPVASGGSYEQYF. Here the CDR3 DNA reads TGTGCCTGGAGTGTACCGGTGGCTAGCGGGGGTTCGTACGAGCAGTACTTC.

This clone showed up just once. In DNA, the CDR3 is TGTGCCAGCTCATTGACGGGAGAGCCCCTAAACAATGAGCAGTTCTTC. It yields the protein CASSLTGEPLNNEQFF. J is TRBJ2-1 and V is TRBV18; D is perhaps TRBD2 (6 bases). CDR3 length equals 16 residues. Germline assignment: CDR1 KGHSH and CDR2 LQKENI. Trimming took off 5 bases at V and 5 bases at J, with 19 bases between the two ends.

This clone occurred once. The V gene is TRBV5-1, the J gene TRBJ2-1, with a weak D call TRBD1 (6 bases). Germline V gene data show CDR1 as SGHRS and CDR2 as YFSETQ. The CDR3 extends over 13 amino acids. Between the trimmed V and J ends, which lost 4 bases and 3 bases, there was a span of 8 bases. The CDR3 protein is CASSRTVYNEQFF. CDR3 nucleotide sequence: TGCGCCAGCAGCCGGACAGTCTACAATGAGCAGTTCTTC.

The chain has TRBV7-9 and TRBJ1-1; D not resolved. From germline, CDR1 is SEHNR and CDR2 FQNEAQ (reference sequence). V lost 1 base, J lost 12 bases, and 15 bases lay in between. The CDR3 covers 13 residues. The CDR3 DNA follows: TGTGCCAGCAGCTTAGAGGTCAGGAAAGAAACTTTCTTT. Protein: CASSLEVRKETFF.

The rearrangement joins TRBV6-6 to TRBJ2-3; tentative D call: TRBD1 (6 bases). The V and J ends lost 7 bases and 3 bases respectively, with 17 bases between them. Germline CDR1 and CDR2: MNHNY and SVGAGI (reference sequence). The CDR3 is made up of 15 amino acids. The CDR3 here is CASTYGGGRTDTQYF. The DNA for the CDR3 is TGTGCCAGCACCTACGGTGGGGGCCGGACAGATACGCAGTATTTT.

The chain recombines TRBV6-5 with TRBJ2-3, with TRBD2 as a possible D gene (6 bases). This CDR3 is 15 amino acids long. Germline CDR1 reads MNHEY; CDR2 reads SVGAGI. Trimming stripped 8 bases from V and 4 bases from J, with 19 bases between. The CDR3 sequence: CASGPEGLGSDTQYF. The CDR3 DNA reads TGTGCCAGCGGTCCGGAGGGATTAGGGTCAGATACGCAGTATTTT.

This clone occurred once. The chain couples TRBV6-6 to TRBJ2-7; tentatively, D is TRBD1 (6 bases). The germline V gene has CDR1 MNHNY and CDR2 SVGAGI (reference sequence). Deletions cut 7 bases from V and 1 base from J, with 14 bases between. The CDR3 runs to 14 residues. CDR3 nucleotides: TGTGCCAGCACCTTCAAGACAGGTTCCTACGAGCAGTACTTC. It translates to CASTFKTGSYEQYF.

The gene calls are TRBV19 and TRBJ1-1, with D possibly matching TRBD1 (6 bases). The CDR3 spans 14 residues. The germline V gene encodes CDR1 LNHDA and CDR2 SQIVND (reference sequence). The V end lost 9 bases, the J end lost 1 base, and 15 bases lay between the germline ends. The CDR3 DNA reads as TGTGCCAGCACCCCCCAGGGGCGGAACACTGAAGCTTTCTTT. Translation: CASTPQGRNTEAFF.

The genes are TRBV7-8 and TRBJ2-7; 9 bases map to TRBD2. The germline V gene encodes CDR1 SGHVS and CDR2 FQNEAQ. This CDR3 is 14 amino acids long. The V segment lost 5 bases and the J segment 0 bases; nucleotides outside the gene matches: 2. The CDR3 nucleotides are TGTGCCAGCAGCAGAGCGGGGGGCTCCTACGAGCAGTACTTC. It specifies CASSRAGGSYEQYF.

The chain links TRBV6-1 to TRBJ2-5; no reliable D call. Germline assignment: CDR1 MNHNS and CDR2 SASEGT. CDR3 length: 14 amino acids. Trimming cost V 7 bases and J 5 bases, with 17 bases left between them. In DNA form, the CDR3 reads TGTGCCAGCATCCGAGACACGATGGGGGAGACCCAGTACTTC. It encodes CASIRDTMGETQYF.

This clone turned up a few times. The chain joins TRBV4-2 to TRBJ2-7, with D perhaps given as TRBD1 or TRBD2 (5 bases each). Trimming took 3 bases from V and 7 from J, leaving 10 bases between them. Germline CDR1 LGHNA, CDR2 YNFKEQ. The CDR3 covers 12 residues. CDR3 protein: CASSHPWGEQYF. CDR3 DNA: TGTGCCAGCAGCCACCCTTGGGGGGAGCAGTACTTC.

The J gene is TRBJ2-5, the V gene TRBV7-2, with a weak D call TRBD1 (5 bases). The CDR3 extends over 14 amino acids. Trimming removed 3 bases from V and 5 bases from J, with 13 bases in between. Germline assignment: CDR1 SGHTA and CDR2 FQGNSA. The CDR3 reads CASSLRRVDETQYF. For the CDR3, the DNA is TGTGCCAGCAGCTTGCGCAGGGTTGACGAGACCCAGTACTTC.

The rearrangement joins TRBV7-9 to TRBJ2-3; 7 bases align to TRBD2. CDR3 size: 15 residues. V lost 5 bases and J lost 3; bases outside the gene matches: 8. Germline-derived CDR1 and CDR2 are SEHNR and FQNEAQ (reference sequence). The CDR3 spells CASSAFGGDTDTQYF. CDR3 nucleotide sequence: TGTGCCAGCAGCGCCTTTGGGGGGGATACAGATACGCAGTATTTT.

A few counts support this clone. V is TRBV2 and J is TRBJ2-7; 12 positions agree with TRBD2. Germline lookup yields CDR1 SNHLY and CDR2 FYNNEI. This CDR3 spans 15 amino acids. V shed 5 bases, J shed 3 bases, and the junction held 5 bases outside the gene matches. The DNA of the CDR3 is TGTGCCAGCAGTCCACTAGCGGGGGGTAGCTACGAGCAGTACTTC. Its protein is CASSPLAGGSYEQYF.

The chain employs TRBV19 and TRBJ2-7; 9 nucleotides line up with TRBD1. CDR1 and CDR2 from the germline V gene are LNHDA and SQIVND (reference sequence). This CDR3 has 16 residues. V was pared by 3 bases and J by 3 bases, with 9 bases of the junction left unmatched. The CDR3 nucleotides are TGTGCCAGTAGTATGGTGACGGGACAGGGTGGCTACGAGCAGTACTTC. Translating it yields CASSMVTGQGGYEQYF.

CDR3 region: CASSQDDFGTPYNEQFF. As DNA, the CDR3 is TGTGCCAGCAGCCAAGATGATTTCGGGACACCCTACAATGAGCAGTTCTTC. The chain links TRBV14 to TRBJ2-1, with a tentative D call TRBD1 (6 bases). Trimming pared 0 bases from V and 2 bases from J, leaving 14 bases between. CDR1 is SGHDN and CDR2 is FVKESK in the germline V gene. This CDR3 region has 17 residues.

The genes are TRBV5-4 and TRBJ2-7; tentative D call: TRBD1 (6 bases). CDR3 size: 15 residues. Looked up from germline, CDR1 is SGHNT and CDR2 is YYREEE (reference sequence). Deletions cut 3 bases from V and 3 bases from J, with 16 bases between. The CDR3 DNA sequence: TGTGCCAGCAGCTACCCGGGACAATCCCACTACGAGCAGTACTTC. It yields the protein CASSYPGQSHYEQYF.

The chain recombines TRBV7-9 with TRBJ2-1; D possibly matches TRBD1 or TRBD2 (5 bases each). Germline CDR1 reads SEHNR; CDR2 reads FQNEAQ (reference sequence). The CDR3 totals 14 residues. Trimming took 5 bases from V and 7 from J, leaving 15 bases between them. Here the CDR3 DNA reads TGTGCCAGCAGCACAAACGTGGGGGTGAATGAGCAGTTCTTC. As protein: CASSTNVGVNEQFF.

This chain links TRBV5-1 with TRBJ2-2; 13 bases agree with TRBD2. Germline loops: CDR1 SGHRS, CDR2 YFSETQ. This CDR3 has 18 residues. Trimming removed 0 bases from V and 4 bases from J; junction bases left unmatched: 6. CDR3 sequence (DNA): TGCGCCAGCAGCTTGGGACTAGCGGGAGGTGGTGGCACCGGGGAGCTGTTTTTT. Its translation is CASSLGLAGGGGTGELFF.

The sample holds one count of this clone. The DNA for the CDR3 is TGTGCCAGCAGTTACACCCATGGGGGGGTCGGGGAGCTGTTTTTT. It encodes CASSYTHGGVGELFF. The V and J genes are TRBV6-6 and TRBJ2-2, with 7 nucleotides matching TRBD2. Germline CDR1 is MNHNY and CDR2 is SVGAGI (reference sequence). Trimming took 2 bases from V and 7 from J; bases not matched to a gene: 7. CDR3 length: 15 amino acids.

CDR3 in amino acids: CASSLKHSEVWGGDYNEQFF. The CDR3, as DNA: TGTGCCAGCAGCTTAAAGCATTCTGAGGTCTGGGGGGGCGACTACAATGAGCAGTTCTTC. This chain links TRBV11-3 with TRBJ2-1; D is possibly TRBD2 (7 bases). The V end was cut by 2 bases, the J end by 3 bases, with 26 bases between. This CDR3 comprises 20 residues. From germline, CDR1 is SGHNT and CDR2 YENEEA.